This TCR beta chain was sequenced during a study of cytomegalovirus exposure and HLA in healthy donors (dated by TCRdb to about 2017). With respect to the entire study: In an earlier analysis of several hundred of the donors, approximately 260 Gb of sequence data and 90 million to 120 million unique TCR beta sequences from approximately 180 million T cells were reported. Rather than using new phenotypic data, the later analysis identified candidate immune exposures from TCR beta sequences and from how often those sequences occurred across donors. Class I and class II HLA loci were covered by the typing at four-digit resolution. In a later genetic analysis, genome-wide SNP genotypes for about three fifths of the roughly 670 donors were used, and that subset was treated as a discovery cohort. Donor age, sex, ethnicity and CMV serostatus were compiled together with the repertoire data. In an earlier analysis of over 550 of the donors, high-throughput TCR beta sequencing was used to judge whether each TCR beta V gene segment behaved as functional or pseudogenic. The study used immunosequencing to profile the T cell repertoires of 600 to 850 subjects and linked those repertoires to cytomegalovirus serostatus. The study aimed to test whether cataloging public T cell receptors could reveal signatures of past pathogen exposure. A handful of DR-DQ haplotypes were handled as single units for association and clustering because linkage in the cohort was strong. In addition to the first cohort of about 650 subjects, a separate validation cohort of about 120 different subjects was used. The number of donors typed differed by locus, with 629-630 for A, B, C, DRB1 and DQB1, about 500 for DQA1, nearly 610 for DPA1, and some 440 for DPB1. Every repertoire in the discovery cohort had been generated on one and the same sequencing platform. A later analysis re-examined previously published TCR beta repertoires from 600 to 700 donors and added high-resolution HLA genotyping to investigate patterns of TCR occurrence. An early release covering 550 to 700 HLA-typed donors comprised 250 to 350 gigabases of sequencing data and around 85 million unique TCR sequences. To predict cytomegalovirus infection status, the study combined high-throughput TCR immunosequencing, statistical association of individual TCRs with disease status, and machine learning. The genetic ancestry cluster associated with self-reported Caucasian donors included around 76% of the 350 to 500 genotyped donors. Among some 410 genotyped donors of the cohort, an average of around 240,000 unique TCR beta nucleotide sequences were sequenced per donor, about a sixth of them non-productive.

Study-wide findings and limitations: Compared with the 666-donor mean, donors in an Asian-associated ancestry cluster had fewer N-insertions in productive TCRs, according to a later genetic analysis. Linkage disequilibrium might explain the correlated functional status among segregating V segments, but an unknown experimental factor could not be ruled out. In an earlier analysis of 587 of the donors, most TCR beta V segments appeared in productive rearrangements about 90% or about 30% of the time, broadly matching IMGT annotations. According to a later analysis, TCR association rates differed among HLA loci, with DRB1 alleles showing the most associated TCRs and HLA-C alleles showing the fewest. In a later analysis, HLA-associated TCR beta chains were found to be more clonally expanded and to have lower generation probabilities than equally common non-associated chains. Several of the top co-occurrence clusters appeared to be linked to parvovirus B19, influenza, CMV and Epstein-Barr virus, according to a later analysis. A further reported finding was that TCR beta sequences accurately predicted the HLA-A and HLA-B alleles for most subjects in the first cohort. The only immune exposure information available for the cohort was CMV serostatus. Because the 87-base-pair reads could not distinguish some IMGT-functional V segments, including TRBV6-2 and TRBV6-3, those segments were excluded. Most TCR sequences were observed very rarely across donors, whereas some public TCRs were present in many individuals. V-gene and J-gene trimming of TCR beta chains was associated with a missense DCLRE1C variant in a later genetic analysis, and the association was replicated in an independent cohort. In the study, roughly 160 TCR beta chains were listed as associated with cytomegalovirus. Three of the identified cytomegalovirus-associated TCR beta chains were confirmed in vitro to be specific for cytomegalovirus antigens. When HLA alleles, especially DR and DQ, strongly co-occurred, TCR associations were difficult to assign to individual alleles. A cluster of highly shared sequence variants was judged likely to be a technical artifact of the sequencing pipeline. Presence/absence analyses assumed roughly uniform sequencing depth across donors, an assumption that may not hold. Approximately 18 rarely observed V segments, including chromosome 9 orphons, were excluded from the earlier analysis of approximately 500 of the donors because counts were too low. In both the original and validation cohorts, the classifier was reported to diagnose cytomegalovirus status with high specificity and sensitivity. According to a later analysis, most CMV-associated TCR beta chains appeared to be HLA-restricted, and the HLA associations seemed to be driven largely by CMV exposure. A later analysis associated about 17,000 TCR beta sequences with specific HLA alleles at a false discovery rate of 0.05. It was suggested by the authors that the approach could potentially be generalized to other disease states and immunological phenotypes. Because HLA typing was unavailable for some donors at each locus, only the typed subset was used in association tests. The cohort was sequenced for TCR beta chains only, and without alpha or paired-chain data the features that could be detected were limited.

The cohort comprised hundreds of healthy bone marrow donors. At the time of sampling, every cohort member was nominally healthy, though immune exposures that went unrecorded were likely present. The donor tested CMV seropositive and was one of the 289 seropositive cohort members. Each donor provided a peripheral blood sample, and peripheral blood mononuclear cells were used for TCR beta sequencing. Genomic DNA extraction from the blood cell samples was performed with the Qiagen DNeasy Blood Extraction Kit. Libraries were built with the immunoSEQ multiplex PCR assay. A mixture of 60 forward primers for TCR Vbeta segments and 13 reverse primers for TCR Jbeta segments was used in the multiplex PCR. A multiplex PCR assay on genomic DNA amplified the CDR3 region of rearranged TCR beta genes. Amplified TCR beta libraries were sequenced as 87-base-pair reads on the Illumina HiSeq System. Turning to the authors' computational methods: A later analysis tallied around 82 million unique TCR beta chains across the 666 repertoires, and around 12 million of those chains were shared by two or more donors. A nearest-neighbor algorithm error-corrected the raw reads and collapsed the reads into unique sequences, merging closely related sequences to remove PCR and sequencing errors. Alignment of CDR3 sequences to IMGT reference sequences was used to assign V, D and J gene segments. For a sequence to be retained, a match of at least six nucleotides to both a V gene segment and a J gene segment was required. A rearrangement counted as productive if the CDR3 had no stop codons and remained in frame with V and J, and every other rearrangement counted as non-productive. CDR3 was defined according to IMGT convention as the region running from the second conserved V-encoded cysteine to the conserved J-encoded phenylalanine. The earlier analysis of 587 of the donors excluded any sequence lacking an unambiguous match to a single V gene segment. An earlier analysis of 587 of the donors called V segments functional above 56.7% productive rearrangements and segregating when the between-donor standard deviation exceeded 5%. A statistical classification framework was built to diagnose cytomegalovirus status from the catalog of TCR beta chain sequences. A later analysis assigned V and J genes by comparing TCR nucleotide sequences with IMGT/GENE-DB human TR gene sequences. A later analysis assigned CDR3 sequences and most-parsimonious VDJ recombination scenarios with the TCRdist pipeline. In a later analysis, each TCR beta chain was defined by its CDR3 amino acid sequence together with its V-gene family, and reads lacking a unique V-gene family were excluded. To address suspected cross-contamination and a sequencing artifact, a later analysis removed a few hundred highly shared, low-generation-probability nucleotide sequences. For each public chain, a later analysis derived a clonal expansion index from normalized ranks of inferred template counts within each repertoire. Generation probabilities in a later analysis came from a VDJ recombination model fitted to out-of-frame rearrangements, and those results were checked against IGoR. In a later analysis, hypergeometric tests were used to score TCR-TCR, TCR-HLA and TCR-CMV co-occurrence, with a repertoire-size bias correction applied to TCR pairs. False discovery rates were estimated in a later analysis by permuting HLA or CMV assignments 20 times. In a later analysis, co-occurring TCRs were grouped using DBSCAN, with TCRdist sequence similarity added in when clustering inside HLA-allele-positive subsets. For co-occurrence clustering, repertoires with fewer than 30,000 or more than 120,000 public chains were excluded, along with five repertoires with anomalous nucleotide sharing. TCRdb retrieved this table from immuneACCESS and kept in-frame rearrangements only. Not all clones are present; in checked studies, unresolved V genes account for under half, and no reason is known for the remainder. V and J calls and clone size are copied from that table; D and trimming were computed from the DNA. The sample records 150,000 to 200,000 clones, around 80% of which are singletons. The top ten clonotypes cover 6.4% of the sample.

The germline V gene encodes CDR1 GTSNPN and CDR2 SVGIG (reference sequence). Taken from cysteine to phenylalanine, the CDR3 has 15 residues. Kept here is only the CDR3 DNA, which spans 45 bases and is read in frame from base 1. The junction shows trimming of 4 bases on V and 4 bases on J, plus 19 bases between the germline ends. The table lists this clone with a count of one. The antigen it binds to is not known. It has no much larger one-base neighbor in the sample; base qualities were not kept. Sequencing used PBMCs. The chain uses TRBV30 and TRBJ1-2; matching of 6 bases hints at TRBD1 as the D gene. The sequence was obtained from a man aged 50 to 60 in good health and CMV-seropositive. The CDR3 sequence is CAWNKEQGTPYGYTF. The DNA sequence follows: TGTGCCTGGAACAAAGAACAGGGAACCCCCTATGGCTACACCTTC.